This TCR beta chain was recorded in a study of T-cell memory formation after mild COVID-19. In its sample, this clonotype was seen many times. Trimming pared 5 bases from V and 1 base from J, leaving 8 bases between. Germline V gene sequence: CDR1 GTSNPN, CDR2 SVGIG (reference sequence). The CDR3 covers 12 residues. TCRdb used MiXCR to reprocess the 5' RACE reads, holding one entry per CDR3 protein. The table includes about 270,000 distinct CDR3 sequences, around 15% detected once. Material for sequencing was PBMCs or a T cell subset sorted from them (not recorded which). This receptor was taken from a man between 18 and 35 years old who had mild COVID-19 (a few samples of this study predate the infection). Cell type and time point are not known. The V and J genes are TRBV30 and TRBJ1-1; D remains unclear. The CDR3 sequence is CAWETGNTEAFF. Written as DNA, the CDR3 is TGTGCCTGGGAGACGGGGAACACTGAAGCTTTCTTT.